The sequence of this TCR beta chain was determined in a study of cytomegalovirus exposure and HLA in healthy donors. Notes on the study in general: Researchers left out some V segments, among them TRBV6-2 and TRBV6-3, as indistinguishable.

Note on this clone: What it binds is not known.

In the PCR, 60 Vbeta and 13 Jbeta primers were used. Generated by immunoSEQ multiplex PCR, the TCRdb table keeps only in-frame clones and is missing some. The sample has about 120,000 clones, around 77% seen once. After removal of 1 base from V and 12 bases from J, the junction contained 8 bases not matched to a gene. This CDR3 spans 14 amino acids. Germline values: CDR1 LNHDA, CDR2 SQIVND (reference sequence). The gene calls are TRBV19 and TRBJ2-4, with 8 bases fitting TRBD1. The source material was PBMCs. This TCR came from a man aged 18 to 29 in good health and CMV-seropositive. CDR3 amino acids: CASSIVAGGHSQYF. In nucleotides, the CDR3 is TGTGCCAGTAGTATAGTAGCAGGGGGCCACAGTCAGTACTTC. Full variable domain (rest looked up from reference TRBV19 and TRBJ2-4): DGGITQSPKYLFRKEGQNVTLSCEQNLNHDAMYWYRQDPGQGLRLIYYSQIVNDFQKGDIAEGYSVSREKKESFPLTVTSAQKNPTAFYLCASSIVAGGHSQYFGAGTRLSVL.